This TCR beta chain was retrieved from a study of identical twins. Through template switching, a universal primer site was introduced, and the cDNA contained unique molecular identifiers. A single record per CDR3 protein comes from TCRdb applying MiXCR to the 5' RACE reads. Found here are approximately 890,000 distinct CDR3 sequences, about 12% of them singletons; the top ten hold about 1.5%. This CDR3 has 18 residues. V was pared by 5 bases and J by 4 bases, with 14 bases of the junction left unmatched. Germline V lookup: CDR1 DFQATT, CDR2 SNEGSKA (reference sequence). Points on this clonotype: The antigen remains undetermined.

Study-wide findings and caveats: Fewer insertions marked abundant cord blood beta clonotypes; young adult naive trended weakly, memory not at all. Researchers caution that invariant MAIT and iNKT cells could partly confound zero-insertion analyses.

These data are also associated with another study on yellow fever vaccine responses in identical twins.

The receptor comes from a woman aged 18-29 years in good health. The specimen sequenced was PBMCs. The V and J genes are TRBV20-1 and TRBJ2-2; TRBD2 matches 12 bases. CDR3 sequence reads: CSAWTPLAGGQGTGELFF. CDR3 nucleotides: TGCAGTGCTTGGACCCCGCTAGCGGGAGGGCAAGGCACCGGGGAGCTGTTTTTT.